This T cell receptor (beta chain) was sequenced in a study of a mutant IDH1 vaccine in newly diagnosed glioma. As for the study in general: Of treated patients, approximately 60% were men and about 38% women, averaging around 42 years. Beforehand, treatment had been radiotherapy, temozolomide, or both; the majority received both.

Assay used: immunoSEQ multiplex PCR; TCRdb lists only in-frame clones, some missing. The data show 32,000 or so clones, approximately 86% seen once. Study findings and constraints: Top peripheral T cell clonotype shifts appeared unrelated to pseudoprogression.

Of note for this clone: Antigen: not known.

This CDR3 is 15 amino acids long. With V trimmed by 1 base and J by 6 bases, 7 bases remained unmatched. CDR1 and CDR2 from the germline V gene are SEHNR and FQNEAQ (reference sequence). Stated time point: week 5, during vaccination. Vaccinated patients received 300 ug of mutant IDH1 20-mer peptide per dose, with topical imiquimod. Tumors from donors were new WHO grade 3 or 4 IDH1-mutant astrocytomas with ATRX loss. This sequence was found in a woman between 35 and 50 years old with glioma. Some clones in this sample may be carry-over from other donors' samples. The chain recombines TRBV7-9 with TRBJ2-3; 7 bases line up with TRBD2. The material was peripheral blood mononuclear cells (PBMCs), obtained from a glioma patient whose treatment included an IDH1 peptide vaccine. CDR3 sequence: CASSLVSGGVDTQYF. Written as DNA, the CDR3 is TGTGCCAGCAGCTTAGTTTCGGGGGGTGTGGATACGCAGTATTTT. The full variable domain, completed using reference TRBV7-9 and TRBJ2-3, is DTGVSQNPRHKITKRGQNVTFRCDPISEHNRLYWYRQTLGQGPEFLTYFQNEAQLEKSRLLSDRFSAERPKGSFSTLEIQRTEQGDSAMYLCASSLVSGGVDTQYFGPGTRLTVL.